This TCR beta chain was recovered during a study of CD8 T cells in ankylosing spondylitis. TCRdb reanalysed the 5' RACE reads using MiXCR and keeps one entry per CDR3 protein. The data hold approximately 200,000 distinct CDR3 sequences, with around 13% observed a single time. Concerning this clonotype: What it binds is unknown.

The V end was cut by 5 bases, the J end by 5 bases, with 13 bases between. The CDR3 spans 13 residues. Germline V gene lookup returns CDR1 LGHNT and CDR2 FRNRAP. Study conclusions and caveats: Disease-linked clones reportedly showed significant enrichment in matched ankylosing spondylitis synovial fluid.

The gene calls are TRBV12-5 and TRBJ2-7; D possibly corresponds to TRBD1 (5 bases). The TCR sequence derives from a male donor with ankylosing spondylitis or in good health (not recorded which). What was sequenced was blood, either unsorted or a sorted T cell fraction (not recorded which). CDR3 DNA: TGTGCTAGTGGTCTAGGACATCTCAACGAGCAGTACTTC. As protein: CASGLGHLNEQYF.